This TCR beta chain was found in a study of T cell repertoires in cytomegalovirus infection. TCRdb re-called the reads through MiXCR, storing one row per CDR3 protein. The sample lists roughly 920,000 distinct CDR3 sequences, around 30% seen once, with 11% to 15% in the top ten. The CDR3 runs 12 residues. Germline V gene sequence: CDR1 ENHRY, CDR2 SYGVKD. V shed 2 bases and J shed 12 bases, with 10 bases lying between them. In the case of this clonotype: Its antigen is unknown.

The sequence derives from a human donor in good health (CMV status not recorded). Some clones in this sample may be carry-over from other donors' samples. This chain uses TRBV10-3 with TRBJ1-4; perhaps TRBD1 as D (5 bases). The source material was cultured CD8+ T cells from PBMCs, sampled from culture after CMV antigen stimulation. This CDR3 is CAISEMAGELFF. CDR3 nucleotides: TGTGCCATCAGTGAGATGGCGGGGGAACTGTTTTTT.